Described below is a single T cell receptor beta chain sequence and its context. What it binds is not known. One entry per CDR3 protein, called by TCRdb with MiXCR from the reads. In the table there are under 85,000 distinct CDR3 sequences, roughly 49% of which are singletons. This record comes from a study of type 1 regulatory T cells. Study summary: T-allo10 is an in vitro-generated, Tr1-enriched CD4 T cell product specific for alloantigen. Overall study findings and caveats: Tr1 cells had a more restricted TCR repertoire than non-Tr1 cells.

The receptor was isolated from a human donor in good health. Sequences were obtained from cultured non-Tr1 T cells, either the whole culture or a sorted T cell fraction (not recorded which).

CDR3 bases: TGCGCCAGCAGCTTGGACAGGGTCTCTGGAAACACCATATATTTT. Translation: CASSLDRVSGNTIYF. The chain uses TRBV5-1 and TRBJ1-3; TRBD1 might be the D (6 bases). The germline CDR1 and CDR2 sequences are SGHRS and YFSETQ. Trimming stripped 0 bases from V and 0 bases from J, with 7 bases between. The CDR3 runs to 15 residues.